A selection of T cell receptor beta chains follows, all from one sample in a study of identical twins. MiXCR was run by TCRdb on the 5' RACE reads, yielding one entry per CDR3 protein. The sample contains approximately 190,000 distinct CDR3 sequences, about a sixth of which appear only once. The same sample was also used in a study of T cells expressing NK-cell markers.

Sequenced: CD8+ T cells sorted from blood. Receptor source: a young woman in good health. Both conserved end residues are part of each CDR3. Each record gives: clone size, V gene, J gene, D gene, CDR3 DNA, CDR3 protein. The D gene is left open where the match is weak. The size entry is marked missing in some rows and otherwise reads once, few, many or a size class.

size: few; V: TRBV7-9; J: TRBJ1-1; D: .; DNA: TGTGCCAGCAGCTTAGAGGGGGGCAGGGGCACTGAAGCTTTCTTT; CDR3: CASSLEGGRGTEAFF
size: few; V: TRBV14; J: TRBJ2-3; D: .; DNA: TGTGCCAGCAGCCAAGTTATCCAGGGAGAAGCGGAGACAGATACGCAGTATTTT; CDR3: CASSQVIQGEAETDTQYF
size: .; V: TRBV7-2; J: TRBJ2-7; D: .; DNA: TGTGCCAGCAGCTTAGTGGGACTCACCTCCTACGAGCAGTACTTC; CDR3: CASSLVGLTSYEQYF
size: .; V: TRBV7-6; J: TRBJ2-1; D: TRBD2; DNA: TGTGCCAGCAGCTGGGGGACTAGGGGCAATGAGCAGTTCTTC; CDR3: CASSWGTRGNEQFF
size: few; V: TRBV27; J: TRBJ1-2; D: .; DNA: TGTGCCAGCAGAACCTCCGGGGCCTTCTATGGCTACACCTTC; CDR3: CASRTSGAFYGYTF
size: .; V: TRBV12-3/TRBV12-4; J: TRBJ1-3; D: .; DNA: TGTGCCAGCAGTTCCACAGGCTCTGGAAACACCATATATTTT; CDR3: CASSSTGSGNTIYF
size: .; V: TRBV20-1; J: TRBJ2-1; D: TRBD2; DNA: TGCAGTGCTAGAGATCGGGGACTAGCTTCCAATGAGCAGTTCTTC; CDR3: CSARDRGLASNEQFF
size: .; V: TRBV6-2/TRBV6-3; J: TRBJ2-2; D: .; DNA: TGTGCCAGCAGTAACTCCGCGGGGACCGGGGAGCTGTTTTTT; CDR3: CASSNSAGTGELFF
size: .; V: TRBV7-9; J: TRBJ1-3; D: .; DNA: TGTGCCAGCAGCCGAGAGGGTACATTTCAAACTGGAAACACCATATATTTT; CDR3: CASSREGTFQTGNTIYF
size: many; V: TRBV5-1; J: TRBJ2-1; D: TRBD1; DNA: TGCGCCAGCAGACAGGGGTACAATGAGCAGTTCTTC; CDR3: CASRQGYNEQFF
size: many; V: TRBV4-3; J: TRBJ1-1; D: .; DNA: TGCGCCAGCAGCCAAGATCTCGGGGGGGCAGATGAAGCTTTCTTT; CDR3: CASSQDLGGADEAFF
size: .; V: TRBV7-9; J: TRBJ2-1; D: TRBD1; DNA: TGTGCCAGCAGCTTACCTAGGACAGGGTACAATGAGCAGTTCTTC; CDR3: CASSLPRTGYNEQFF
size: .; V: TRBV6-2/TRBV6-3; J: TRBJ2-7; D: TRBD2; DNA: TGTGCCAGCAACTACCTAGCGGGAGTTTACGAGCAGTACTTC; CDR3: CASNYLAGVYEQYF
size: many; V: TRBV5-1; J: TRBJ2-7; D: .; DNA: TGCGCCAGCAGCTTCGTTCCAGAATCCTACGAGCAGTACTTC; CDR3: CASSFVPESYEQYF
size: .; V: TRBV19; J: TRBJ1-2; D: TRBD1; DNA: TGTGCCAGTAGTGAGTGGACAGGGGTCGATGGCTACACCTTC; CDR3: CASSEWTGVDGYTF
size: many; V: TRBV25-1; J: TRBJ2-7; D: .; DNA: TGTGCCAGCAGTGGGAGGGAGCAGTACTTC; CDR3: CASSGREQYF
size: .; V: TRBV20-1; J: TRBJ2-1; D: TRBD2; DNA: TGCAGTGCTAGAGAACTAGCGGGAGGAAGGAATGAGCAGTTCTTC; CDR3: CSARELAGGRNEQFF
size: few; V: TRBV25-1; J: TRBJ2-2; D: .; DNA: TGTGCCAGCTCAGAGGGTGCAGAGGCCGGGGAGCTGTTTTTT; CDR3: CASSEGAEAGELFF
size: .; V: TRBV5-1; J: TRBJ2-1; D: .; DNA: TGCGCCAGCAGACGGATCGGGGGGCTGGCGTTCTTC; CDR3: CASRRIGGLAFF
size: .; V: TRBV3-1; J: TRBJ2-7; D: .; DNA: TGTGCCAGCAGCCAAGGGGCAGGGTCATACTCCTACGAGCAGTACTTC; CDR3: CASSQGAGSYSYEQYF
size: .; V: TRBV4-2; J: TRBJ2-7; D: .; DNA: TGTGCCAGCAGCACAACGACTGGGCCGCGTCAAGTCATCTACGAGCAGTACTTC; CDR3: CASSTTTGPRQVIYEQYF
size: .; V: TRBV3-1; J: TRBJ2-1; D: .; DNA: TGTGCCAGCAGCCAAGTTCTCCGGACGATCCTCAACAACGGCGATGAGCAGTTCTTC; CDR3: CASSQVLRTILNNGDEQFF
size: .; V: TRBV7-9; J: TRBJ1-4; D: .; DNA: TGTGCCAGCAGCCGTACGGCGTCACCTGATGAAAAACTGTTTTTT; CDR3: CASSRTASPDEKLFF
size: .; V: TRBV12-3/TRBV12-4; J: TRBJ2-1; D: TRBD2; DNA: TGTGCCAGCAGTGCACCCGGGACTAGCGGGAGGGCATGGGAGCAGTTCTTC; CDR3: CASSAPGTSGRAWEQFF
size: .; V: TRBV6-1; J: TRBJ2-5; D: TRBD2; DNA: TGTGCCGCTGGGGGTAGCGGGCGTCAAGAGACCCAGTACTTC; CDR3: CAAGGSGRQETQYF
size: .; V: TRBV7-9; J: TRBJ2-1; D: .; DNA: TGTGCCAGCAGCCATAGTTGGGATGAGCAGTTCTTC; CDR3: CASSHSWDEQFF
size: .; V: TRBV29-1; J: TRBJ2-7; D: .; DNA: TGCAGCGCTCGAGGGGGGGACTCGTACGAGCAGTACTTC; CDR3: CSARGGDSYEQYF
size: .; V: TRBV24-1; J: TRBJ2-3; D: .; DNA: TGTGCCACCAGAGACGAGAGCACAGATACGCAGTATTTT; CDR3: CATRDESTDTQYF
size: .; V: TRBV29-1; J: TRBJ1-1; D: .; DNA: TGCAGCGTTGACGCCATTAGCACTGAAGCTTTCTTT; CDR3: CSVDAISTEAFF
size: .; V: TRBV5-1; J: TRBJ2-5; D: TRBD1; DNA: TGCGCCAGCAGCTTTTCCGGGACAGGGATCGGTTTGGAGACCCAGTACTTC; CDR3: CASSFSGTGIGLETQYF
size: few; V: TRBV6-8; J: TRBJ2-6; D: .; DNA: TGTGCCAGAACCACATCTGGGGCCAACGTCCTGACTTTC; CDR3: CARTTSGANVLTF
size: .; V: TRBV6-5; J: TRBJ1-2; D: .; DNA: TGTGCCAGCAGTTACTCTCTCACAGGCAGAACGACCTACACCTTC; CDR3: CASSYSLTGRTTYTF
size: few; V: TRBV27; J: TRBJ1-4; D: .; DNA: TGTGCCAGCAGTTTGGGAGCAGGGAATTTTGAAAAACTGTTTTTT; CDR3: CASSLGAGNFEKLFF
size: few; V: TRBV7-8; J: TRBJ2-7; D: .; DNA: TGTGCCAGCAGCTCCGACCCTATGGGCCACGAGCAGTACTTC; CDR3: CASSSDPMGHEQYF